This TCR beta chain was sequenced in a study of circulating and synovial CD4+ cells in juvenile arthritis (dated by TCRdb to the mid-2010s). In the study overall: Within each patient, the study compared the TCRbeta CDR3 repertoires of three groups: circulating HLA-DR+ CD4 T cells, bulk blood CD4 T cells, and synovial CD4 T cells. The goal of the repertoire sequencing was to confirm that synovial clonotypes were enriched in a circulating synovial-like CD4 T cell subset.

As to this clone: Its antigen is not yet known. There are no base qualities to consult, and no much larger clone falls within one base.

Donors of the sequenced samples were patients with active juvenile idiopathic arthritis. Cells were sorted right after thawing, and dead cells were excluded with Live/Dead Fixable Near-IR Stain. The library was made by the immunoSEQ multiplex PCR assay. An external provider carried out the TCRbeta CDR3 sequencing as a commercial service. Per the original workflow: The analyses used productive nucleotide sequences together with amino acid sequences obtained by in silico translation. Diversity was measured as Renyi entropy over a range of alpha values, and the median of 200 repeated subsamples was taken to equalise sample size. Pairwise repertoire distance was calculated as one minus the Chao-modified Jaccard index, correcting for under-sampling, and used for clustering. Frequency-weighted overlap with synovial clonotypes was calculated over 200 sample sizes with 200 draws without replacement at each size, and the overlap was reported at the size of the smaller sample. As stored in TCRdb, this immuneACCESS dataset retains in-frame rearrangements with V and J assigned. A fraction of the clones does not appear; measured against another copy, unresolved V genes explain less than half of the discrepancy, and the remainder lacks a known reason. For V, J and clone size, that table is used; D and trimming come from the DNA. In all, the sample holds 30,000 to 40,000 clones, and roughly 96% of those were seen once. The ten biggest clones cover 0.15% to 0.2% of the sample.

General conclusions and limits of the study: The difference between circulating pathogenic-like lymphocytes and bulk blood T cells was not detected by traditional Vbeta family usage analysis. Overlap with synovium increased with sequencing depth, so measured shared-clonotype fractions likely underestimated the full repertoire overlap. Because CPL samples and bulk blood CD4 samples differed in T cell genome counts by at least an order of magnitude, sample-size effects were addressed. Compared with bulk blood CD4 repertoires, both the synovial and the circulating pathogenic-like lymphocyte repertoires were less diverse, and some CPL samples were as oligoclonal as synovium. Circulating pathogenic-like lymphocytes clustered together with synovial T cells and shared a substantially larger fraction of CDR3 sequences with synovium than bulk blood did.

Sample: CD4+ T cells from blood. This TCR came from a human donor with juvenile idiopathic arthritis.

The CDR3 protein: CASSLSTAANSPLHF. In nucleotide form, the sequence is TGTGCCAGCAGTTTATCGACCGCGGCTAATTCACCCCTCCACTTT. The rearranged chain carries TRBV27 and TRBJ1-6; the D segment cannot be called with confidence. The germline V gene (reference sequence) sets CDR1 to MNHEY and CDR2 to SMNVEV. From its cysteine to its phenylalanine, the CDR3 spans 15 amino acids. Just CDR3 DNA is preserved here, 45 bases in frame from base 1. Relative to germline, V is 0 bases shorter and J is 6 bases shorter, with 9 bases between their ends.